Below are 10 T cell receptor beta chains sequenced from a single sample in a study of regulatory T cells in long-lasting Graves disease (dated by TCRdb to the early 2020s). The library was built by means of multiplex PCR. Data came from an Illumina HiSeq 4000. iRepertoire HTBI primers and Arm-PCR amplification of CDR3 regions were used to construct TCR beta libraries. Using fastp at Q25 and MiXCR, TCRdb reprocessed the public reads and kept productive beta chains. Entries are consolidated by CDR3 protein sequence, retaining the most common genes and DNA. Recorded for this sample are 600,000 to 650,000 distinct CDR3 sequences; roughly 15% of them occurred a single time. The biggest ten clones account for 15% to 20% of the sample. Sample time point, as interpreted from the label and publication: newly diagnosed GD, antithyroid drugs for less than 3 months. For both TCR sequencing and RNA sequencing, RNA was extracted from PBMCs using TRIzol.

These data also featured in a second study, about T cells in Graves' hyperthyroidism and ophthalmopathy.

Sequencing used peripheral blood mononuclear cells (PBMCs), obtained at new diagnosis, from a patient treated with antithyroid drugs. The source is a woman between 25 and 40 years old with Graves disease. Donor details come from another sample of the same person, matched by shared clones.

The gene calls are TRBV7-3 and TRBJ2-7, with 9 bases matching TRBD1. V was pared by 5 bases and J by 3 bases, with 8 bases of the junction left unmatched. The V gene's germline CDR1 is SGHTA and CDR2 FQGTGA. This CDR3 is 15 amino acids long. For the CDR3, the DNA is TGTGCCAGCAGCAGTTTAGGGGGACAGGGCTACGAGCAGTACTTC. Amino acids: CASSSLGGQGYEQYF. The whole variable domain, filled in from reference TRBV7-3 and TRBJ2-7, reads GAGVSQTPSNKVTEKGKYVELRCDPISGHTALYWYRQSLGQGPEFLIYFQGTGAADDSGLPNDRFFAVRPEGSVSTLKIQRTERGDSAVYLCASSSLGGQGYEQYFGPGTRLTVT.

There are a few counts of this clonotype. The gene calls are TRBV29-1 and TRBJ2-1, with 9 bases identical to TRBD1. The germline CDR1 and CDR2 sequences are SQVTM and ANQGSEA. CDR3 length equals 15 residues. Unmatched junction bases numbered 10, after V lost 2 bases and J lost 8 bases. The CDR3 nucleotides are TGCAGCGTTGAATTCTGGGACAGGGTTGGCGATGAGCAGTTCTTC. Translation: CSVEFWDRVGDEQFF.

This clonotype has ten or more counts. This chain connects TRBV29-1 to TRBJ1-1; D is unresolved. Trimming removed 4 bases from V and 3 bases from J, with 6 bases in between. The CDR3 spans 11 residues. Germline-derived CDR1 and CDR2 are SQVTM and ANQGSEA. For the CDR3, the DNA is TGCAGCGTTGGCGAATACACTGAAGCTTTCTTT. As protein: CSVGEYTEAFF.

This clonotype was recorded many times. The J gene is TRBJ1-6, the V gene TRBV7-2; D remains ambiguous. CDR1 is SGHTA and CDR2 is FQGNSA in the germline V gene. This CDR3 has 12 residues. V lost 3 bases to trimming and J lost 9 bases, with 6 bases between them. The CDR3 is CASSLSVSPLHF. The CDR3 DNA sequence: TGTGCCAGCAGCTTGAGCGTTTCACCCCTCCACTTT.

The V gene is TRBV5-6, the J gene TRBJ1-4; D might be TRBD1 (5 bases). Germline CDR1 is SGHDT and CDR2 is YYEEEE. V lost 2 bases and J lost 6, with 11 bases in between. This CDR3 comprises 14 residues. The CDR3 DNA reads TGTGCCAGCAGCTTCCGGGGGAAGGATGAAAAACTGTTTTTT. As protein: CASSFRGKDEKLFF.

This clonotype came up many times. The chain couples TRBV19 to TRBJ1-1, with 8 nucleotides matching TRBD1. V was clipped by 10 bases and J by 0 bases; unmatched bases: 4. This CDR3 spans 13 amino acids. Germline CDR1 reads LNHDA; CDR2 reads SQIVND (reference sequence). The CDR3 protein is CATRGQVNTEAFF. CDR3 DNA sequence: TGTGCCACCCGGGGACAGGTGAACACTGAAGCTTTCTTT.

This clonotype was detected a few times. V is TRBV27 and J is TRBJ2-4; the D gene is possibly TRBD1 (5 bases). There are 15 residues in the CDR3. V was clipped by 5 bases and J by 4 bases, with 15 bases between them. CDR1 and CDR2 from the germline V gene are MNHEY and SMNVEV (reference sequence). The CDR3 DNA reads TGTGCCAGCAGTCCGAAGGCCCGACAGAAAAACATTCAGTACTTC. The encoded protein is CASSPKARQKNIQYF.

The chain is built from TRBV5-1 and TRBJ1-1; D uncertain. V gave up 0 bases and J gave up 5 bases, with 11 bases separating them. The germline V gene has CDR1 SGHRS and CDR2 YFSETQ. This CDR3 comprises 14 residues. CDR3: CASSLGKGGTEAFF. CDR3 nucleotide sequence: TGCGCCAGCAGCTTGGGCAAGGGCGGGACTGAAGCTTTCTTT. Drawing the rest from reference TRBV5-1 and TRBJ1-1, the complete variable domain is KAGVTQTPRYLIKTRGQQVTLSCSPISGHRSVSWYQQTPGQGLQFLFEYFSETQRNKGNFPGRFSGRQFSNSRSEMNVSTLELGDSALYLCASSLGKGGTEAFFGQGTRLTVV.

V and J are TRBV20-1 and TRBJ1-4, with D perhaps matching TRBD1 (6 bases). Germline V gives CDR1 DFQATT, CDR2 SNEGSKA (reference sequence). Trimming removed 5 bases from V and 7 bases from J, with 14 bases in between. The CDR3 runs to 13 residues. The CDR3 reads CSAGGGSVEKLFF. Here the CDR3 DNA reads TGCAGTGCTGGTGGGGGCAGTGTTGAAAAACTGTTTTTT.

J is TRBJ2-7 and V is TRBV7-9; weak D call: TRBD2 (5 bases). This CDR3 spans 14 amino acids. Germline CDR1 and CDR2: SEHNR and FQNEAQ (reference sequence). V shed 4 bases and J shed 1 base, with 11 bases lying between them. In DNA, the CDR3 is TGTGCCAGCAGCTACGGACTCATATCCTACGAGCAGTACTTC. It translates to CASSYGLISYEQYF.